This is a list of T cell receptor beta chains from one sample in a study of CD8+ T cells in alopecia areata. Profiling relied on immunoSEQ multiplex PCR, and the TCRdb table lists in-frame clones only, not all of them. This sample yields over 95,000 clones, of which approximately 42% are seen a single time; 1% to 1.5% belongs to the top ten. The source material was CD4+ T cells sorted from blood. The receptors derive from a human donor with alopecia areata. Each CDR3 is given without its conserved first and last residue. A D gene is named only where the DNA matches it firmly.

NA | TRBV5-1 | ASSLGSNYGYT
NA | TRBV4-3 | ASSHPGETQY
NA | TRBV7-2 | ASSLPSTAGMNTGELF
NA | TRBV2 | ASRGTSLPSDEQF
NA | TRBV29-1 | SVVGGAPAYNEQF
TRBD2 | TRBV14 | ASSSGLASGTQY
TRBD1 | TRBV4-2 | ASSPSGTGGSYGYT
NA | TRBV5-1 | ASSLTSNEQF
NA | TRBV28 | ASSVLGRNYT
NA | TRBV7-2 | ASSWLTGNEQF
TRBD2 | TRBV5-1 | ASSSDTSGRKWNEQF
TRBD1 | TRBV7-2 | ASSSWDSTVTEQF
NA | TRBV30 | AWSATTGRLGYEQY
NA | TRBV5-1 | ASSLGYRHPTGEQY
NA | TRBV29-1 | SVGVSNEQF
NA | TRBV29-1 | SVRVGLRGEQY
TRBD1 | TRBV2 | ASSWTGGQETQY
NA | TRBV28 | ASSGNTRSDYEQY
TRBD1 | TRBV4-1 | ASSNRDRETDTQY
TRBD1 | TRBV5-4 | ASSPRTGGRTGELF
NA | TRBV7-2 | ASSPESGDTQY
NA | TRBV27 | ASSLLHGYGYT
NA | TRBV30 | AWSVGGVTDTQY
TRBD2 | TRBV18 | ASSPPAGGETQY
NA | TRBV29-1 | SGIGLPKETQY
NA | TRBV5-1 | ASSRKYEGTDTQY
NA | TRBV6-6 | ASSYSHGNTIY
TRBD1 | TRBV4-3 | ASSRQGNTEAF
NA | TRBV29-1 | SVGTFSYEQY
NA | TRBV9 | ASSVARVMNTGELF
NA | TRBV29-1 | SAGWGRLVAF
NA | TRBV30 | AIGEGPHTEAF
TRBD1 | TRBV7-9 | ASSYTGAYEQY
NA | TRBV7-2 | ASSLAPIQTYEQY
TRBD2 | TRBV30 | AWSVRGGRATSGANVLT
TRBD1 | TRBV5-1 | ASSWPGQGITEAF
TRBD1 | TRBV23-1 | ASSQSITGGNQPQH
TRBD1 | TRBV4-3 | ASSQDTRQGNVHEQF
NA | TRBV7-9 | ASTKNQPQH
TRBD2 | TRBV5-1 | ASSFFSGGSTDTQY
NA | TRBV2 | ASSDGTFSYNEQF
NA | TRBV7-2 | ASSLARGPYEQY
NA | TRBV2 | ASSRGQHATNEKLF
TRBD2 | TRBV29-1 | SAQALRTSGYNEQF
TRBD1 | TRBV27 | ASSSGQGAGYT
NA | TRBV28 | ASSSPPVHEQY
NA | TRBV6-6 | ASRYRGTEAF
NA | TRBV18 | ASSPSSGIRYEQY
TRBD1 | TRBV15 | ATSRGRGTGGFVEQF
NA | TRBV7-6 | ASSLPTGDTQY
NA | TRBV4-1 | ASSQAKGNYGYT
NA | TRBV29-1 | SVAPAGNTDTQY
TRBD2 | TRBV6-5 | ASSQNGVAGGEQF
NA | TRBV5-1 | ASRELETGPSYEQY
NA | TRBV15 | ATSRDRTILEQY